These 13 T cell receptor beta chains share one sample of origin, sequenced in a study of metastatic and nonmetastatic thyroid tumors. No treatment had been given to any patient before thyroid surgery. Using MiXCR, TCRdb re-called clones from the PCR reads. Found here are around 31,000 clones, about 20% of them singletons; the top ten hold roughly a tenth. The sample consisted of blood. The receptors originated from a female donor with papillary thyroid cancer or a benign thyroid nodule (not recorded which). Some clones in this sample may be carry-over from other donors' samples.

This clone was seen repeatedly, ten times or more. V and J are TRBV24-1 and TRBJ2-2; 16 bases are a match to TRBD2. Germline-derived CDR1 and CDR2 are KGHDR and SFDVKD. The CDR3 contains 16 residues. V was pared by 5 bases and J by 5 bases, with 1 base of the junction left unmatched. The CDR3 DNA follows: TGTGCCACCAGTGGGGGACTAGCGGGAGGGACCGGGGAGCTGTTTTTT. Its translation: CATSGGLAGGTGELFF.

This chain uses TRBV2 with TRBJ1-6; D is possibly TRBD1 (6 bases). From germline, CDR1 is SNHLY and CDR2 FYNNEI. With 6 bases removed from V and 10 bases from J, the gap between germline ends came to 10 bases. The CDR3 loop spans 12 amino acids. Here the CDR3 DNA reads TGTGCCAGCAGCACAGGGAGCTCACCCCTCCACTTT. Translating it yields CASSTGSSPLHF.

In its sample, this clone is medium-sized. The chain uses TRBV2 and TRBJ2-1; no clear D. The CDR3 consists of 14 residues. The V end was cut by 7 bases, the J end by 2 bases, with 12 bases between. Germline CDR1 is SNHLY and CDR2 is FYNNEI. The CDR3 DNA is TGTGCCAGCACGAGCAGACCAACCTACAATGAGCAGTTCTTC. Translated, it gives CASTSRPTYNEQFF. Full variable domain (outside the CDR3, taken from reference TRBV2 and TRBJ2-1): EPEVTQTPSHQVTQMGQEVILRCVPISNHLYFYWYRQILGQKVEFLVSFYNNEISEKSEIFDDQFSVERPDGSNFTLKIRSTKLEDSAMYFCASTSRPTYNEQFFGPGTRLTVL.

V is TRBV5-1 and J is TRBJ1-5; tentative D call: TRBD1 (6 bases). This CDR3 contains 15 residues. From germline, CDR1 is SGHRS and CDR2 YFSETQ. V was pared by 6 bases and J by 6 bases, with 19 bases between. This chain's CDR3 is CASIPGRGAGQPQHF. Here the CDR3 DNA reads TGCGCCAGCATCCCCGGACGGGGGGCAGGTCAGCCCCAGCATTTT.

This clone was seen repeatedly, ten times or more. V is TRBV5-1 and J is TRBJ2-1; 11 positions match TRBD2. The CDR3 is 15 amino acids. Germline CDR1 reads SGHRS; CDR2 reads YFSETQ. The J segment lost 8 bases and the V segment lost 1 base, leaving 5 bases of the junction unmatched. CDR3 residues: CASSLTSGSSDEQFF. The CDR3 bases are TGCGCCAGCAGCTTGACTAGCGGGAGTAGCGATGAGCAGTTCTTC.

This clone was seen many times. The chain carries TRBV27 and TRBJ2-3, with D possibly called TRBD1 or TRBD2 (5 bases each). CDR3 length: 13 residues. V dropped 2 bases and J dropped 4 bases, with 7 bases sitting between them. Germline V gene sequence: CDR1 MNHEY, CDR2 SMNVEV (reference sequence). The CDR3, as DNA: TGTGCCAGCAGTTTAAGAGGGGCAGATACGCAGTATTTT. Translating gives CASSLRGADTQYF.

This clone was detected a few times. V usage is TRBV28 and J usage is TRBJ2-7; D unclear. There are 14 residues in the CDR3. Germline V CDR1 and CDR2: MDHEN, SYDVKM. The V gene lost 5 bases and the J gene lost 4 bases, with 15 bases spanning the gap. The chain's CDR3 is CASSPGLNSYEQYF. The CDR3, as DNA: TGTGCCAGCAGTCCTGGGCTAAACAGTTACGAGCAGTACTTC.

This clone occurred many times. The gene calls are TRBV5-1 and TRBJ2-3; D is unclear. Germline V gene lookup returns CDR1 SGHRS and CDR2 YFSETQ. CDR3 size: 13 residues. V was cut by 4 bases and J by 4 bases, with 10 bases left in between. This CDR3 reads CASSKSTPDTQYF. CDR3 DNA sequence: TGCGCCAGCAGCAAGAGTACCCCAGATACGCAGTATTTT.

This clone was recorded many times. The V and J genes are TRBV6-4 and TRBJ2-2, with no clear D. Germline CDR1 MRHNA, CDR2 SNTAGT. The CDR3 length is 15 residues. Trimming shortened V by 0 bases and J by 2 bases, and 7 bases separated the two germline ends. CDR3 nucleotide sequence: TGTGCCAGCAGTGACTCTACGGCTAACACCGGGGAGCTGTTTTTT. Translation gives CASSDSTANTGELFF.

This clone was observed at least ten times. The chain is built from TRBV30 and TRBJ2-6; D ambiguous. CDR1 is GTSNPN and CDR2 is SVGIG in the germline V gene (reference sequence). This CDR3 contains 15 residues. The V end was cut by 0 bases, the J end by 2 bases, with 8 bases between. Here the CDR3 reads CAWSVGGTGANVLTF. The CDR3 coding sequence is TGTGCCTGGAGTGTAGGCGGTACTGGGGCCAACGTCCTGACTTTC.

This clone was observed at least ten times. V gene TRBV5-6 combines with J gene TRBJ2-7; tentative D call: TRBD2 (6 bases). Germline V gives CDR1 SGHDT, CDR2 YYEEEE. Trimming pared 4 bases from V and 2 bases from J, leaving 19 bases between. CDR3 length: 16 amino acids. CDR3 bases: TGTGCCAGCAGCCCTCGCTGGGGGGAGTTAGCCTACGAGCAGTACTTC. The encoded protein is CASSPRWGELAYEQYF.

Notes on this clone: At one boundary the junction diverges from the germline segment, which might be a read error. This sequence joins TRBV7-6 and TRBJ1-3; D is ambiguous. Per germline, CDR1 SGHVS and CDR2 FNYEAQ. CDR3 length: 14 amino acids. CDR3 sequence (DNA): TGTGCCAGCAGCGTTGGACTTACTGGAAACACCATACATTTT. It encodes CASSVGLTGNTIHF.

This clone was recorded at least ten times. CDR3 in DNA: TGTGCCAGCAGTTTGTGGGGCGGGAACAATCAGCCCCAGCATTTT. This codes for CASSLWGGNNQPQHF. The J gene is TRBJ1-5, the V gene TRBV28, with D possibly TRBD1 on 5 matching bases. From germline, CDR1 is MDHEN and CDR2 SYDVKM. This CDR3 has 15 amino acids. The ends were cut back, 3 bases at V and 3 bases at J, with 12 bases in the middle.